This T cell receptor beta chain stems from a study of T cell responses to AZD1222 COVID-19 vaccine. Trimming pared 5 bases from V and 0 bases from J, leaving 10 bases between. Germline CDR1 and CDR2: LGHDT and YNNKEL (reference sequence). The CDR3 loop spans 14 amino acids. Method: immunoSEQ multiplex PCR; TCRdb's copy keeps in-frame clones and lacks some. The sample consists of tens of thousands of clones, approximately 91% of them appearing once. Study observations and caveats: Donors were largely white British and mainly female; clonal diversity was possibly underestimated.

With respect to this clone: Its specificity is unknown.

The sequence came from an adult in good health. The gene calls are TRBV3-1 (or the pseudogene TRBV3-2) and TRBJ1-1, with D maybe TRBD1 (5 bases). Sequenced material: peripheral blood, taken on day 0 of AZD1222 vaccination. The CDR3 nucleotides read TGTGCCAGCAGCGCGAGGGGTATGAACACTGAAGCTTTCTTT. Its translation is CASSARGMNTEAFF.